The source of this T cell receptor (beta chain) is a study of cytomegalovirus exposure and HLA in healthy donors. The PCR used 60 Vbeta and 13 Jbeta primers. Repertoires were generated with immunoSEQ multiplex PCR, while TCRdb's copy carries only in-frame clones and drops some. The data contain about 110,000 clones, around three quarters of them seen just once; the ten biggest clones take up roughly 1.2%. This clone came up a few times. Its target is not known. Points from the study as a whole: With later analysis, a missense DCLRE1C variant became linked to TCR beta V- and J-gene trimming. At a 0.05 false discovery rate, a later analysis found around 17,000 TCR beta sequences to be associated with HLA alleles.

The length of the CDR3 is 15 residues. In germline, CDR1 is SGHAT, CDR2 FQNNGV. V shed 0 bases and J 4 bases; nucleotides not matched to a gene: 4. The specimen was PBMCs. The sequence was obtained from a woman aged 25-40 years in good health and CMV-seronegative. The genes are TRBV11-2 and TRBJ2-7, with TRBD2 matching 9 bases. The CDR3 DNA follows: TGTGCCAGCAGCTTAGAAGCGGGAGGAAGATACGAGCAGTACTTC. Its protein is CASSLEAGGRYEQYF. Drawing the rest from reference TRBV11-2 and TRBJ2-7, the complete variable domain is EAGVAQSPRYKIIEKRQSVAFWCNPISGHATLYWYQQILGQGPKLLIQFQNNGVVDDSQLPKDRFSAERLKGVDSTLKIQPAKLEDSAVYLCASSLEAGGRYEQYFGPGTRLTVT.